This T cell receptor beta chain was found in a study of molecular identifiers for immune sequencing clone quantification. Study results and limitations: Clones carrying above 20 RNA copies accounted for over 98% of effector molecules, under 1% in naive cells. Investigators reportedly could detect spiked Jurkat TCR RNA from one cell among over 900,000 naive cells.

Sorted naive CD8 T cells were those defined as CD8+CD4-CCR7+CD45RA+. By frequency in the sample, this clonotype is medium-sized. Its antigen is currently unknown. The CDR3 is 16 amino acids. CDR1 is SNHLY, CDR2 FYNNEI, per germline. Deletions cut 2 bases from V and 0 bases from J, with 13 bases between. Bulk libraries came from a prior protocol with listed TCR primers. TCRdb called the PCR reads again in MiXCR, with one record for every CDR3 protein. The sample contains about 6,100 distinct CDR3 sequences, 16% of which appear only once. The chain employs TRBV2 and TRBJ1-1, with D maybe TRBD1 (6 bases). The sample taken for sequencing was naive CD8+ T cells from blood, with Jurkat cell RNA spiked in. Indicated subset: FACS-sorted CD8+CD4-CCR7+CD45RA+ naive T cells. The receptor's source is a human donor in good health. Some libraries in this study had Jurkat cell RNA spiked in. As DNA, the CDR3 is TGTGCCAGCAGTGAAACAGTTACAGGGATGAACACTGAAGCTTTCTTT. This sequence encodes CASSETVTGMNTEAFF.